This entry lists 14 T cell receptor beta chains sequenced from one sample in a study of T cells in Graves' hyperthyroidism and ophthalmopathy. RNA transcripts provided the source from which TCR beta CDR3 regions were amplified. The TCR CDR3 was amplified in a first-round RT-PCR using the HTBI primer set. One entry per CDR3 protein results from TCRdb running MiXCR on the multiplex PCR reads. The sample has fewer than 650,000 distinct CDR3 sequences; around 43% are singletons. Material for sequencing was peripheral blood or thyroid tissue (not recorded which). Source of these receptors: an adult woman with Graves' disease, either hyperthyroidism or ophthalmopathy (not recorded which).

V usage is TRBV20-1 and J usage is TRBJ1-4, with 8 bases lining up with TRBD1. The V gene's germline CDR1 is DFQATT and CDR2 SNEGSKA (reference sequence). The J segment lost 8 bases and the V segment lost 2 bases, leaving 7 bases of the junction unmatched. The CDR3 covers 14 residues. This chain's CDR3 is CSARPRGRLEKLFF. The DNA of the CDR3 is TGCAGTGCTAGACCCAGGGGGCGCTTAGAAAAACTGTTTTTT.

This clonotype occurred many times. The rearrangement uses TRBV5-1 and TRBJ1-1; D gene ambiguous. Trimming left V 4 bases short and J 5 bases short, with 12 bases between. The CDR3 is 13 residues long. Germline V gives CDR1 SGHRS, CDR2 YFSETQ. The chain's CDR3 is CASSTDPKTEAFF. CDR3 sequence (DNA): TGCGCCAGCAGCACGGACCCCAAAACTGAAGCTTTCTTT. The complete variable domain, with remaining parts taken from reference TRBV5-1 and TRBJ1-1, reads KAGVTQTPRYLIKTRGQQVTLSCSPISGHRSVSWYQQTPGQGLQFLFEYFSETQRNKGNFPGRFSGRQFSNSRSEMNVSTLELGDSALYLCASSTDPKTEAFFGQGTRLTVV.

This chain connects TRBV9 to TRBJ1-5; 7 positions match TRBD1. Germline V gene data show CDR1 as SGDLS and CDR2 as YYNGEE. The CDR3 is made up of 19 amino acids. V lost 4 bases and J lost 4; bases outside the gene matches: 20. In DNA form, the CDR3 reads TGTGCCAGCAGCTTAGACCTCCGACAGGGTGCGAGTAGGAATCAGCCCCAGCATTTT. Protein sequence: CASSLDLRQGASRNQPQHF.

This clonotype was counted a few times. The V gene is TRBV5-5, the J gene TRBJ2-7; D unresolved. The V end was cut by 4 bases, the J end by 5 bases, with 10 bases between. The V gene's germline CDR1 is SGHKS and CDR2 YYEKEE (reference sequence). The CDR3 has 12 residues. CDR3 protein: CASSPMADEQYF. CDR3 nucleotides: TGTGCCAGCAGCCCCATGGCCGACGAGCAGTACTTC.

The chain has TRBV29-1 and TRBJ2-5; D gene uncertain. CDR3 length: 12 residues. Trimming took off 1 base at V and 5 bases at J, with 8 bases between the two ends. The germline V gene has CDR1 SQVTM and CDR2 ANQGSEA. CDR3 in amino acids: CSVEGAWETQYF. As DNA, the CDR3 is TGCAGCGTTGAAGGGGCTTGGGAGACCCAGTACTTC.

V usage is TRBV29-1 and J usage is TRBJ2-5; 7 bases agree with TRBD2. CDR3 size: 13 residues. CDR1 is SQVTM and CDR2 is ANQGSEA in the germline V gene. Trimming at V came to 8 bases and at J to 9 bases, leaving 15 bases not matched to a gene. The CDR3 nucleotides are TGCAGCAGCTACGGGGCAAGGGAGGGCGCCCAGTACTTC. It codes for CSSYGAREGAQYF.

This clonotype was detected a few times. The CDR3 sequence: CASGTSSDTQYF. CDR3 nucleotides: TGTGCCAGCGGGACTAGCTCAGATACGCAGTATTTT. The chain joins TRBV7-9 to TRBJ2-3, with 9 nucleotides matching TRBD2. Trimming took 8 bases from V and 4 from J; bases not matched to a gene: 1. The germline gives CDR1 SEHNR, CDR2 FQNEAQ (reference sequence). The CDR3 contains 12 residues.

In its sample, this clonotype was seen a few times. CDR3 sequence: CAISESRSGAGDGYTF. CDR3 nucleotide sequence: TGTGCCATCAGTGAGTCGAGGTCAGGTGCAGGGGATGGCTACACCTTC. V gene TRBV10-3 combines with J gene TRBJ1-2; weak D call: TRBD1 (6 bases). Germline V CDR1 and CDR2: ENHRY, SYGVKD. Deletions cut 0 bases from V and 6 bases from J, with 17 bases between. This CDR3 has 16 residues.

CDR3 sequence: CASSLGSGEEKLFF. The CDR3 region has the DNA TGTGCCAGCAGCTTAGGTAGCGGGGAAGAAAAACTGTTTTTT. J is TRBJ1-4 and V is TRBV7-2; no definite D call. The CDR3 runs to 14 residues. Trimming pared 1 base from V and 8 bases from J, leaving 11 bases between. Germline assignment: CDR1 SGHTA and CDR2 FQGNSA.

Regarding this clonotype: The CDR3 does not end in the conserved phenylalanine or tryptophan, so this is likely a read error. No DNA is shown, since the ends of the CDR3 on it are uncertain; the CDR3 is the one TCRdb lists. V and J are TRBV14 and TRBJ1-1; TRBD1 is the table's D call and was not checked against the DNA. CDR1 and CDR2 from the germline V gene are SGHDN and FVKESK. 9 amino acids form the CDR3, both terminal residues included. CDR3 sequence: CASSQDRRR.

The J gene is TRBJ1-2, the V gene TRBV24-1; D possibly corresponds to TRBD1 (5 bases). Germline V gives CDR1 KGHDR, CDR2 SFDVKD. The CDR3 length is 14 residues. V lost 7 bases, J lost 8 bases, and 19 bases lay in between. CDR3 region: CATSRVEGQWGYTF. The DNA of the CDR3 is TGTGCCACCAGCAGGGTCGAGGGGCAGTGGGGCTACACCTTC.

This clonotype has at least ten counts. The CDR3 spells CASSLRVMGTEAFF. The CDR3 bases are TGTGCCAGCAGCTTAAGGGTGATGGGCACTGAAGCTTTCTTT. The chain uses TRBV11-2 and TRBJ1-1; D gene ambiguous. In germline, CDR1 is SGHAT, CDR2 FQNNGV. Trimming cost V 2 bases and J 4 bases, with 11 bases left between them. This CDR3 contains 14 residues.

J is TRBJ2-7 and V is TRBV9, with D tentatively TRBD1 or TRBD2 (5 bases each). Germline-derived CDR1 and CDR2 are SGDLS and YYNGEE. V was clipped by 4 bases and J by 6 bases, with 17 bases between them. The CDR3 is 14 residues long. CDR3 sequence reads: CASSPQWGGTEQYF. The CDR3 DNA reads TGTGCCAGCAGCCCACAATGGGGTGGGACCGAGCAGTACTTC.

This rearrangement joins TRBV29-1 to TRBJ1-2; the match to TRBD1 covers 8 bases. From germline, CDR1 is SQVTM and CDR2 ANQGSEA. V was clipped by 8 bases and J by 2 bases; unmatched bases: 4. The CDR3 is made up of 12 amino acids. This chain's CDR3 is CSSRDRNYGYTF. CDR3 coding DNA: TGCAGCAGTCGGGACAGGAACTATGGCTACACCTTC.